This T cell receptor beta chain was recorded in a study of blood T cell repertoires in COVID-19. Study at large: COVID-19 samples, acute and convalescent, were from the United States, Italy and Spain. Sources were T cells, B-cell-depleted T cells, or PBMCs; the material itself was cDNA or gDNA.

CDR1 and CDR2 (germline): MGHDK, SYGVNS. V shed 2 bases and J 4 bases; nucleotides not matched to a gene: 11. This CDR3 spans 18 amino acids. In the authors' methods: How many nucleated cells were present was estimated from reference gene primer amplification. Method: immunoSEQ multiplex PCR; TCRdb's copy keeps in-frame clones and lacks some. V and J calls and clone size follow that table, whereas D and trimming were derived from the DNA. The sample has about 310,000 clones, roughly 86% seen once. The source is a man between 65 and 85 years old with acute or convalescent COVID-19. V gene TRBV25-1 combines with J gene TRBJ2-1, with 10 bases aligning to TRBD1. Input material: peripheral blood. In nucleotides, the CDR3 is TGTGCCAGCAGTGAAAGCGGGTACCGGGACAGGGGTTACAATGAGCAGTTCTTC. Amino acids: CASSESGYRDRGYNEQFF.